The sequence of this T cell receptor (beta chain) was determined in a study of shared clonotypes between healthy human individuals. At the level of the study: The plates for each donor numbered three CD4 naive, three CD4 memory, two CD8 naive and one CD8 memory.

Whole-study findings and limits: What limited the represented genetic and exposure-history diversity was the small number of donors. Only blood underwent sampling, and tissue repertoires likely differ.

Sequenced by immunoSEQ multiplex PCR; TCRdb stores in-frame clones only, minus some. The sample includes 2 million to 3 million clones, approximately 90% of them seen just once. With respect to this clone: Its antigen is unidentified.

This CDR3 is built from 13 residues. Germline V gene lookup returns CDR1 MNHNY and CDR2 SVGAGI (reference sequence). The V and J ends lost 10 bases and 5 bases, in that order; junction bases with no gene match: 10. The receptor comes from a man aged 18 to 35 in good health. Source material: naive CD4+ T cells sorted from blood. Sample subset: CD45RA+ positively selected. The V gene is TRBV6-6, the J gene TRBJ1-1; 7 bases agree with TRBD1. The CDR3 nucleotides read TGTGCCACCTATAGGACAGGAGGGACTGAAGCTTTCTTT. It codes for CATYRTGGTEAFF.